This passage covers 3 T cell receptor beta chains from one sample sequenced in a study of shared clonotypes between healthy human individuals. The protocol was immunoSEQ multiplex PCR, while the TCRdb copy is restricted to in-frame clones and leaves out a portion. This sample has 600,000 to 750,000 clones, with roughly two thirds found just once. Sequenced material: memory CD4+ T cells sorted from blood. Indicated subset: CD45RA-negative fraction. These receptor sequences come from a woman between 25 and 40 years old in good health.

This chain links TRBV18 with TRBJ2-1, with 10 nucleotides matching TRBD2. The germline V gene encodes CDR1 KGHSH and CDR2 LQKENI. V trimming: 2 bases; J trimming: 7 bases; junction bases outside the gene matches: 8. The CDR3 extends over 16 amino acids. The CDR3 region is CASSPGEASGSNEQFF. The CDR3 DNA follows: TGTGCCAGCTCACCAGGTGAGGCTAGCGGGAGTAATGAGCAGTTCTTC.

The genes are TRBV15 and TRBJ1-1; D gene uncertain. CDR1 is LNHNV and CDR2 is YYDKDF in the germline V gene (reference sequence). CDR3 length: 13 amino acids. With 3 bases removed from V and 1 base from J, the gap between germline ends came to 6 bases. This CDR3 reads CATSRAPNTEAFF. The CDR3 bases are TGTGCCACCAGCAGGGCCCCGAACACTGAAGCTTTCTTT.

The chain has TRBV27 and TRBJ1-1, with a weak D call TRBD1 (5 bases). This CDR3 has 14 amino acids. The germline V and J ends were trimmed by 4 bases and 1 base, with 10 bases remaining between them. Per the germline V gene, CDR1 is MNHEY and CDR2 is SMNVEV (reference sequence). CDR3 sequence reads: CASSYRQRNTEAFF. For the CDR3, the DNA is TGTGCCAGCAGTTATAGACAGAGGAACACTGAAGCTTTCTTT.